These T cell receptor beta chains were read from a single sample in a study of read filtering for tumor transcriptome and immune sequencing. TCRdb independently ran MiXCR on the reads; one entry per CDR3 protein. The table has about 25,000 distinct CDR3 sequences, roughly 23% seen once; the top ten hold 40% to 55%. Material: a population of CD138-negative cells sorted from bone marrow. These receptors were collected from a donor at least 40 years old with multiple myeloma. CDR3s include the opening cysteine and the closing phenylalanine or tryptophan.

cdr3_aa,cdr3_length,v_call
CASSWGGRGSNSPLHF,16,TRBV7-2
CASSPIAAADTQYF,14,TRBV7-9
CASRTQRGGYNEQFF,15,TRBV27
CSAITTDTQYF,11,TRBV20-1
CAWDQNTEAFF,11,TRBV30
CSARAGGETQYF,12,TRBV20-1
CASSYDPGYSQTQYF,15,TRBV6-5
CAISESDRGNQPQHF,15,TRBV10-3
CASTLRRGSTDTQYF,15,TRBV6-1
CSARPPRYTVKREAFF,16,TRBV20-1
CASSQSGDRQGGRSNQPQHF,20,TRBV23-1
CASSPGVLINRDGYTF,16,TRBV11-2
CASSKDRAGNQPQHF,15,TRBV6-5
CATSGQGHNEQFF,13,TRBV7-9
CASRGTAGNTIYF,13,TRBV27
CASSLKPLPSGDTQYF,16,TRBV7-3
CASSSDDRLLAFF,13,TRBV7-9
CASSGQGVKQETQYF,15,TRBV7-2
CASSFGPGRNTEAFF,15,TRBV12-3/TRBV12-4
CSSSQDEMGRTYNEQFF,17,TRBV4-1
CASSETDSAYNEQFF,15,TRBV14
CATSRDRDSPLHF,13,TRBV5-1
CASSPGPPYEQYF,13,TRBV7-9
CASSLVAKLDTQYF,14,TRBV7-7
CASTKPKPGTTFSNQPQHF,19,TRBV13
CASRTTGGKNIQYF,14,TRBV6-1
CASSDTAHEAFF,12,TRBV10-2
CASSFLARDTQYF,13,TRBV27
CASSRQGAGNTEAFF,15,TRBV7-2
CSARVFPGVQYEQYF,15,TRBV20-1
CSARVIRLAGETDTQYF,17,TRBV20-1
CASSFDLIGLGNEQFF,16,TRBV5-1
CASSLTGAGPRYF,13,TRBV7-2
CASSPLQETQYF,12,TRBV12-3/TRBV12-4
CASRPSWGLGIQYF,14,TRBV12-3/TRBV12-4
CASSGVGSYEQYF,13,TRBV7-9
CASSQMETQYF,11,TRBV3-1
CASSPSGGGETQYF,14,TRBV7-3
CASNVTQGVQPQHF,14,TRBV7-6
CSASTRDRDNQPQHF,15,TRBV20-1
CASSLRQLETQYF,13,TRBV2
CSAEGQGHNQPQHF,14,TRBV20-1